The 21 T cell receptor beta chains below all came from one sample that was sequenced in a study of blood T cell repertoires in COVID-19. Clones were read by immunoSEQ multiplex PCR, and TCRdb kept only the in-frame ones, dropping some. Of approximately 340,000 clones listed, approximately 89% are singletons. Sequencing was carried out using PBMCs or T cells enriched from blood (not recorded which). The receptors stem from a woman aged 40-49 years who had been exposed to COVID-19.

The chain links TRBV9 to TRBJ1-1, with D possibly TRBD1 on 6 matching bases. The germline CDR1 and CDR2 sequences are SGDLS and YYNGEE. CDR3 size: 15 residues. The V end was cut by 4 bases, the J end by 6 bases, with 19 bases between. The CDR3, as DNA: TGTGCCAGCAGCCGGGGGGGACATTCAGGCGCTGAAGCTTTCTTT. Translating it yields CASSRGGHSGAEAFF.

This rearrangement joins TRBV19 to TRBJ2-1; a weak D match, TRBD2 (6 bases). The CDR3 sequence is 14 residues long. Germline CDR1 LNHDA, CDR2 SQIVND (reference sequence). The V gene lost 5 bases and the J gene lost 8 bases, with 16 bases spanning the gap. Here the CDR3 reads CASSLRRGIDEQFF. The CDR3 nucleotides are TGTGCCAGTAGTCTTAGGCGGGGAATCGATGAGCAGTTCTTC.

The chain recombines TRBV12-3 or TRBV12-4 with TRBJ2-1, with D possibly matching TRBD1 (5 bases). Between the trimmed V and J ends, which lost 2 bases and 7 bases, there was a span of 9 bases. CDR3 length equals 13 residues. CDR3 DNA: TGTGCCAGCAGTTTACGGCGACAGAATGAGCAGTTCTTC. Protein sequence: CASSLRRQNEQFF.

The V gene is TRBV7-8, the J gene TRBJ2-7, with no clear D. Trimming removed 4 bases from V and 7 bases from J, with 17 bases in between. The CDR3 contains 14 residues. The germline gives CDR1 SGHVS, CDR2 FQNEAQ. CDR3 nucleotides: TGTGCCAGCAGCTCCACGGCCGGTGAGGATGAGCAGTACTTC. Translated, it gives CASSSTAGEDEQYF.

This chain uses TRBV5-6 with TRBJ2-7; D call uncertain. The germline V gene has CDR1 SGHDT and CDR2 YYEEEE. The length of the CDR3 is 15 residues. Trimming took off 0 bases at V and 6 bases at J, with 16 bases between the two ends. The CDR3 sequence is CASSLVADGFREQYF. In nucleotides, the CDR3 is TGTGCCAGCAGCTTGGTGGCGGATGGGTTTCGCGAGCAGTACTTC.

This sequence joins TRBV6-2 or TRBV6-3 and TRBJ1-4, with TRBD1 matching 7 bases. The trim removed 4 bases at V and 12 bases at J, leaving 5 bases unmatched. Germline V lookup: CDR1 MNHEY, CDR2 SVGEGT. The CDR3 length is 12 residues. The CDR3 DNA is TGTGCCAGCAGTTTCGGGACAGCCGAACTGTTTTTT. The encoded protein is CASSFGTAELFF.

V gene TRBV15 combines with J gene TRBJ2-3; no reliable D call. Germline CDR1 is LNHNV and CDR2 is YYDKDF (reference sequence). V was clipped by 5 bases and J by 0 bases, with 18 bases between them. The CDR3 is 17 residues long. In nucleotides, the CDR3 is TGTGCCACCAGCCCTCAACCCCAGGCAGGAAGCACAGATACGCAGTATTTT. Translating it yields CATSPQPQAGSTDTQYF.

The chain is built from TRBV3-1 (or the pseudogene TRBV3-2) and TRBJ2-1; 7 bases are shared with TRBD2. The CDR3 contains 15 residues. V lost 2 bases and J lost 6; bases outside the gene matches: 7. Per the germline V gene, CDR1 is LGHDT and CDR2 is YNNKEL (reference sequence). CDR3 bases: TGTGCCAGCAGCCAATTGGCTGCTAGCGGCAATGAGCAGTTCTTC. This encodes CASSQLAASGNEQFF.

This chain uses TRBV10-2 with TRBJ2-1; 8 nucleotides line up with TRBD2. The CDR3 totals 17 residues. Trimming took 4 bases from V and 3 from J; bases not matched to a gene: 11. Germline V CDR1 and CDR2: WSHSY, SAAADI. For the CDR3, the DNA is TGCGCCAGCAGTGGACAAGGAAGCGGGAGCGGCTACAATGAGCAGTTCTTC. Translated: CASSGQGSGSGYNEQFF.

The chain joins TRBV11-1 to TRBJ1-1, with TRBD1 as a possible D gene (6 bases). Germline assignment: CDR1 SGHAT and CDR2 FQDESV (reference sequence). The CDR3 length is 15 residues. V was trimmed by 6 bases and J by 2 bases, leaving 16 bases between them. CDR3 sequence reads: CASSYIGTTNTEAFF. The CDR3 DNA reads TGTGCCAGCAGTTATATCGGGACAACTAACACTGAAGCTTTCTTT.

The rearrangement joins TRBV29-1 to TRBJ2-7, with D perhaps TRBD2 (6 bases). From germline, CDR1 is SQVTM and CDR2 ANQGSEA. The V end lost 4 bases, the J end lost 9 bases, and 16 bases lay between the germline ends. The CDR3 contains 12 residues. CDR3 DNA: TGCAGCGTTGTGCTCCCGTTGGGGGGGCAGTACTTC. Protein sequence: CSVVLPLGGQYF.

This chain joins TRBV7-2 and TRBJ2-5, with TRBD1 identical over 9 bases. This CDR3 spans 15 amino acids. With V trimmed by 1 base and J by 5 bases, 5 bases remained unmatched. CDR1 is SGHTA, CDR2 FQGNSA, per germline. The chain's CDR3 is CASSLGQGDGETQYF. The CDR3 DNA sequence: TGTGCCAGCAGCTTAGGACAGGGGGACGGGGAGACCCAGTACTTC.

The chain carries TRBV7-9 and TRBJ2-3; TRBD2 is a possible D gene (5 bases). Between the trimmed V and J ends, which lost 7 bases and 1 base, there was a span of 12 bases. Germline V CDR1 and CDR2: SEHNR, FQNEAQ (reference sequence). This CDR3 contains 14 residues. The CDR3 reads CASTGLVRTDTQYF. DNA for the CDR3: TGTGCCAGCACCGGACTCGTGCGCACAGATACGCAGTATTTT.

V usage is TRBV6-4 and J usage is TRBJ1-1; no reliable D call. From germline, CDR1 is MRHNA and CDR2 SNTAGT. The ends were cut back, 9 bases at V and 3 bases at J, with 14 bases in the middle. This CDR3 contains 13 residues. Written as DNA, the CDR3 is TGTGCCAGTCGCGAAAGATTGGACACTGAAGCTTTCTTT. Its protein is CASRERLDTEAFF.

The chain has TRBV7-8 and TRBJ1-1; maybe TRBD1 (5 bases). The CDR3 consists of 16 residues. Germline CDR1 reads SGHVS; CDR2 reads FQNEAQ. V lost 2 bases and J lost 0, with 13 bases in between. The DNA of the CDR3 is TGTGCCAGCAGCTTAATGACAGCCTTACTGAACACTGAAGCTTTCTTT. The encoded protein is CASSLMTALLNTEAFF.

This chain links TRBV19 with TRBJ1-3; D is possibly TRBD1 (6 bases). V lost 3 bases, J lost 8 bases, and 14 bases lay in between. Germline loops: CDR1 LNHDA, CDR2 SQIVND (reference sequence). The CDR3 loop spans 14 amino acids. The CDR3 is CASSIGQRTDTIYF. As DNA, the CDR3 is TGTGCCAGTAGTATTGGACAGCGGACGGACACCATATATTTT.

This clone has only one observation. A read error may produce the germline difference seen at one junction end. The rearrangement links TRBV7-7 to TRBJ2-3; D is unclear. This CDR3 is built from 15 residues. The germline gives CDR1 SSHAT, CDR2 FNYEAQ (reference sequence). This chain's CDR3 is CASSLGADPTDTQYF. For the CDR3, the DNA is TGTGCTAGCAGCTTAGGTGCGGATCCCACAGATACGCAGTATTTT.

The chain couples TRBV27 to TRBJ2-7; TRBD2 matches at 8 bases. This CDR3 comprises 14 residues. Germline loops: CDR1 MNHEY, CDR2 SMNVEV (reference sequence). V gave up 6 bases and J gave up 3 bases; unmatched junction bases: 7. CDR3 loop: CASRDREGGYEQYF. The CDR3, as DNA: TGTGCCAGCAGAGACCGGGAGGGTGGCTACGAGCAGTACTTC.

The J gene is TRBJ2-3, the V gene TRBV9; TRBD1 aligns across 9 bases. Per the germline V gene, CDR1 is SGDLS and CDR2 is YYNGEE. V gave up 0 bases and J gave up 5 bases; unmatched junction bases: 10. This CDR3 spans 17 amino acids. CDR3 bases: TGTGCCAGCAGCGTAGCCCCAAAACAGGGGGCGTTAGATACGCAGTATTTT. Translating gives CASSVAPKQGALDTQYF.

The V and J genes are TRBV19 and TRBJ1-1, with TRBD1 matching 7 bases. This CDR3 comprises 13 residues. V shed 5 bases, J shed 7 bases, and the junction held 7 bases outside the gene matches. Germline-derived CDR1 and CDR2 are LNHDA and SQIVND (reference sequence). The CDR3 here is CASSETGRGEAFF. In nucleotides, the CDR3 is TGTGCCAGTAGTGAGACAGGGCGGGGTGAAGCTTTCTTT.

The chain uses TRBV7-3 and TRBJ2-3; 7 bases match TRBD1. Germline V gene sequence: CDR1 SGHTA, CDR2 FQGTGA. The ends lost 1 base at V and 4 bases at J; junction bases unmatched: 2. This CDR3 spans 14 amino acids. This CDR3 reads CASSLNRGADTQYF. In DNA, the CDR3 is TGTGCCAGCAGCTTAAACAGGGGTGCAGATACGCAGTATTTT.